A single sample is the source of the 18 T cell receptor beta chains below, sequenced in a study of cytomegalovirus exposure and HLA in healthy donors. It was with 60 Vbeta and 13 Jbeta primers that the PCR ran. The protocol was immunoSEQ multiplex PCR, while the TCRdb copy is restricted to in-frame clones and leaves out a portion. The table lists about 81,000 clones, about 80% of them singletons, with roughly 3% in the top ten. Sequenced material: PBMCs. Every receptor here comes from a man between 50 and 59 years old in good health and CMV-seropositive.

This clone was seen only a few times. The V call is TRBV11-3, the J call TRBJ2-5; TRBD2 matches 7 bases. Per germline, CDR1 SGHNT and CDR2 YENEEA. The CDR3 spans 16 residues. After removal of 3 bases from V and 2 bases from J, the junction contained 9 bases not matched to a gene. CDR3 sequence: CASSFWRGSPQETQYF. The CDR3 DNA is TGTGCCAGCAGCTTCTGGCGGGGGTCCCCTCAAGAGACCCAGTACTTC.

This sequence joins TRBV2 and TRBJ2-7; 9 bases are shared with TRBD2. Germline assignment: CDR1 SNHLY and CDR2 FYNNEI. The CDR3 consists of 14 residues. V gave up 3 bases and J gave up 3 bases; unmatched junction bases: 3. CDR3 bases: TGTGCCAGCAGTGATGCAGCGGGAGGCTACGAGCAGTACTTC. It yields the protein CASSDAAGGYEQYF.

The CDR3 nucleotides are TGTGCCAGCAGCCCGGGGGGCGGGAGCTCCTACAATGAGCAGTTCTTC. This encodes CASSPGGGSSYNEQFF. J is TRBJ2-1 and V is TRBV7-2, with D maybe TRBD2 (7 bases). Germline CDR1 reads SGHTA; CDR2 reads FQGNSA. V was shortened by 5 bases and J by 0 bases, with 14 bases between the two germline ends. The CDR3 is 16 amino acids.

The chain joins TRBV4-1 to TRBJ2-3; TRBD2 matches 12 bases. The CDR3 sequence is 19 residues long. V shed 5 bases, J shed 5 bases, and the junction held 17 bases outside the gene matches. CDR1 MGHRA and CDR2 YSYEKL come from the germline V gene. The CDR3 DNA is TGCGCCAGCAGCGCAGGCCCCCTAGCTAGCGGGAGGGGACGAGATACGCAGTATTTT. It specifies CASSAGPLASGRGRDTQYF.

The V gene is TRBV4-1, the J gene TRBJ2-2; weak D call: TRBD1 (5 bases). From germline, CDR1 is MGHRA and CDR2 YSYEKL. Trimming removed 4 bases at V and 2 bases at J, with 8 bases between. This CDR3 has 14 residues. CDR3 residues: CASSLGQNTGELFF. CDR3 DNA: TGCGCCAGCAGCCTCGGACAAAACACCGGGGAGCTGTTTTTT.

The chain has TRBV6-1 and TRBJ1-2; 9 bases align to TRBD1. The length of the CDR3 is 13 residues. V shed 10 bases, J shed 0 bases, and the junction held 3 bases outside the gene matches. The germline CDR1 and CDR2 sequences are MNHNS and SASEGT. The CDR3 loop is CATGQGSNYGYTF. CDR3 DNA sequence: TGTGCCACGGGACAGGGATCTAACTATGGCTACACCTTC.

This rearrangement joins TRBV12-5 to TRBJ2-1; TRBD2 matches 10 bases. Germline CDR1 is LGHNT and CDR2 is FRNRAP. With V trimmed by 1 base and J by 7 bases, 4 bases remained unmatched. The CDR3 covers 15 residues. CDR3 nucleotide sequence: TGTGCTAGTGGTTTGGGACTAGCGGGTGAAAATGAGCAGTTCTTC. Protein: CASGLGLAGENEQFF.

V gene TRBV10-3 combines with J gene TRBJ2-7; the D gene is possibly TRBD2 (5 bases). This CDR3 spans 15 amino acids. Per the germline V gene, CDR1 is ENHRY and CDR2 is SYGVKD. Trimming pared 4 bases from V and 0 bases from J, leaving 13 bases between. CDR3 nucleotide sequence: TGTGCCATCAGTGCTACCGGGATCTCCTCCTACGAGCAGTACTTC. Translated: CAISATGISSYEQYF.

The CDR3 DNA reads TGTGCCAGCAGTGAAATGGGGGCCCCGAACACCGGGGAGCTGTTTTTT. It is translated as CASSEMGAPNTGELFF. The rearrangement links TRBV2 to TRBJ2-2, with TRBD1 as a possible D gene (6 bases). V was clipped by 2 bases and J by 0 bases, with 10 bases between them. CDR3 size: 16 residues. Germline-derived CDR1 and CDR2 are SNHLY and FYNNEI.

In DNA, the CDR3 is TGTGCCAGCAGCTTAGGGCAGGGGGTTGGCACTGAAGCTTTCTTT. It specifies CASSLGQGVGTEAFF. The V call is TRBV7-9, the J call TRBJ1-1; 7 nucleotides line up with TRBD1. CDR1 is SEHNR, CDR2 FQNEAQ, per germline (reference sequence). The trim removed 1 base at V and 4 bases at J, leaving 6 bases unmatched. The CDR3 is made up of 15 amino acids. Together with reference TRBV7-9 and TRBJ1-1, the CDR3 gives the full variable domain: DTGVSQNPRHKITKRGQNVTFRCDPISEHNRLYWYRQTLGQGPEFLTYFQNEAQLEKSRLLSDRFSAERPKGSFSTLEIQRTEQGDSAMYLCASSLGQGVGTEAFFGQGTRLTVV.

The chain couples TRBV30 to TRBJ2-7; possible D gene TRBD2, 6 bases. Trimming took 2 bases from V and 7 from J, leaving 15 bases between them. The length of the CDR3 is 13 residues. The germline V gene has CDR1 GTSNPN and CDR2 SVGIG (reference sequence). The CDR3, as DNA: TGTGCCTGGAGTTTTATAGCGGAGGGGGAGCAGTACTTC. It encodes CAWSFIAEGEQYF.

The rearrangement links TRBV13 to TRBJ2-6; a possible D gene is TRBD1 (5 bases). V lost 5 bases to trimming and J lost 4 bases, with 15 bases between them. This CDR3 has 16 residues. Germline V lookup: CDR1 PRHDT, CDR2 FYEKMQ (reference sequence). CDR3 sequence (DNA): TGTGCCAGCAGCCCAGACCGTCAGGGAGGGGCCAACGTCCTGACTTTC. This translates into CASSPDRQGGANVLTF.

The chain joins TRBV5-1 to TRBJ2-5; D unclear. V gave up 1 base and J gave up 1 base, with 5 bases separating them. Per the germline V gene, CDR1 is SGHRS and CDR2 is YFSETQ. CDR3 length: 13 amino acids. This CDR3 reads CASSLLVQETQYF. The CDR3 region has the DNA TGCGCCAGCAGCTTGCTTGTCCAAGAGACCCAGTACTTC.

The chain carries TRBV10-3 and TRBJ2-7; no clear D gene. CDR3 length: 9 residues. CDR1 is ENHRY and CDR2 is SYGVKD in the germline V gene. Deletions cut 9 bases from V and 7 bases from J, with 7 bases between. CDR3 nucleotides: TGTGCCATTCCGGTTGAGCAGTACTTC. Translating it yields CAIPVEQYF.

CDR3 in amino acids: CASSTFGQNNEQFF. The CDR3 DNA sequence: TGTGCCAGTAGTACCTTTGGGCAAAACAATGAGCAGTTCTTC. V and J are TRBV19 and TRBJ2-1; D not resolved. The CDR3 runs to 14 residues. Trimming took off 4 bases at V and 5 bases at J, with 12 bases between the two ends. Germline CDR1 LNHDA, CDR2 SQIVND (reference sequence).

This rearrangement joins TRBV11-1 to TRBJ2-3; D might be TRBD2 (6 bases). V lost 2 bases and J 0 bases, leaving 21 bases between the germline ends. The CDR3 covers 19 residues. Germline loops: CDR1 SGHAT, CDR2 FQDESV (reference sequence). The CDR3 nucleotides read TGTGCCAGCAGCTTAAAACCCGGGACTCCAATTTCTAGCACAGATACGCAGTATTTT. It yields the protein CASSLKPGTPISSTDTQYF. The variable domain in full, with the rest retrieved from reference TRBV11-1 and TRBJ2-3, is EAEVAQSPRYKITEKSQAVAFWCDPISGHATLYWYRQILGQGPELLVQFQDESVVDDSQLPKDRFSAERLKGVDSTLKIQPAELGDSAMYLCASSLKPGTPISSTDTQYFGPGTRLTVL.

The V and J genes are TRBV5-1 and TRBJ2-2; 9 nucleotides align to TRBD2. In germline, CDR1 is SGHRS, CDR2 YFSETQ. The V gene end was trimmed by 0 bases and the J gene end by 0 bases; junction bases not matched to a gene: 0. This CDR3 spans 16 amino acids. In nucleotides, the CDR3 is TGCGCCAGCAGCTTGGGACTAGCGGCGAACACCGGGGAGCTGTTTTTT. As protein: CASSLGLAANTGELFF.

The chain recombines TRBV13 with TRBJ2-7; 8 nucleotides agree with TRBD2. This CDR3 comprises 15 residues. V lost 4 bases, J lost 4 bases, and 9 bases stayed unmatched. Germline V CDR1 and CDR2: PRHDT, FYEKMQ (reference sequence). The CDR3 protein is CASSSTGGDKYEQYF. CDR3 coding DNA: TGTGCCAGCAGCTCTACGGGGGGGGATAAATACGAGCAGTACTTC. Based on the CDR3 plus reference TRBV13 and TRBJ2-7, the full variable domain is AAGVIQSPRHLIKEKRETATLKCYPIPRHDTVYWYQQGPGQDPQFLISFYEKMQSDKGSIPDRFSAQQFSDYHSELNMSSLELGDSALYFCASSSTGGDKYEQYFGPGTRLTVT.